This record concerns one T cell receptor (beta chain) sequence. TCRdb re-called the RT-PCR reads through MiXCR, storing one row per CDR3 protein. The data contain roughly 23,000 distinct CDR3 sequences, 77% of them singletons. The source of the sample is a study of yellow fever vaccine responses in identical twins. CDR1 SNHLY and CDR2 FYNNEI come from the germline V gene. V was shortened by 4 bases and J by 4 bases, with 2 bases between the two germline ends. The CDR3 loop spans 12 amino acids. This TCR derives from a woman under 30 who received the yellow fever vaccine. Sequenced here: T cells from blood (PBMCs), unsorted or a sorted subset (not recorded which), sampled before or after yellow fever vaccination (not recorded which). This chain joins TRBV2 and TRBJ2-6; D ambiguous. This CDR3 is CASSVGANVLTF. The CDR3 bases are TGTGCCAGCAGTGTCGGGGCCAACGTCCTGACTTTC.